These T cell receptor beta chains were read from a single sample in a study of graft-versus-host responses after intestinal transplantation. No antigen has been assigned to these receptors. The protocol was immunoSEQ multiplex PCR, while the TCRdb copy is restricted to in-frame clones and leaves out a portion. The table records some 81,000 clones, 85% to 90% of them present only once. This material consisted of unstimulated CD4+ T cells sorted from spleen or lymph node cells, taken before intestinal transplant. The receptors here all came from a human donor who received an intestinal transplant. Both conserved end residues are part of each CDR3. A D gene is named only where the DNA matches it firmly. Size is omitted from some rows. Given values are once, few, many or a class for expanded clones.

TRBD1	-	TRBJ1-3	TRBV28	TGTGCCAGCAGTTGGGGGAACAGGGGTTTCGGAAACACCATATATTTT	CASSWGNRGFGNTIYF
-	-	TRBJ1-6	TRBV4-2	TGTGCCAGCAGCCAACCTCAGGGAGGGAATAATTCACCCCTCCACTTT	CASSQPQGGNNSPLHF
-	-	TRBJ2-1	TRBV29-1	TGCAGCGTTGAAGATGGGCCCGATCTGCAGTTCTTC	CSVEDGPDLQFF
-	-	TRBJ1-1	TRBV5-1	TGCGCCAGCAGCTTGGGGCCGGGGGGCTTGAACACTGAAGCTTTCTTT	CASSLGPGGLNTEAFF
-	-	TRBJ2-7	TRBV5-6	TGTGCCAGCAGCCGGACGGGGACCTACGAGCAGTACTTC	CASSRTGTYEQYF
-	-	TRBJ2-2	TRBV27	TGTGCCAGCAGTTTAAGAACAGTCACCGGGGAGCTGTTTTTT	CASSLRTVTGELFF
-	once	TRBJ2-2	TRBV5-1	TGCGCCAGCAGCTTACAGAGCACCGGGGAGCTGTTTTTT	CASSLQSTGELFF
-	once	TRBJ2-5	TRBV6-6	TGTGCCAGCAGCCTCTCGGGTACCCAAGAGACCCAGTACTTC	CASSLSGTQETQYF
-	once	TRBJ1-2	TRBV6-4	TGTGCCAGCCCTTGCGCTGACTACAACTATGGCTACACCTTC	CASPCADYNYGYTF
TRBD1	once	TRBJ1-4	TRBV30	TGTGCCTGGAGTGTACGGACAGGGGGGACTGAAAAACTGTTTTTT	CAWSVRTGGTEKLFF
TRBD2	-	TRBJ2-5	TRBV5-6	TGTGCCAGCAGCTTGGGACTAGCGGAGACCCAGTACTTC	CASSLGLAETQYF
-	-	TRBJ1-6	TRBV28	TGTGCCAGCAGTCAAGAGGTTTCACCCCTCCACTTT	CASSQEVSPLHF
-	-	TRBJ2-7	TRBV7-9	TGTGCCAGCAGCTTTTTTCCGTCTTCGGGTCACGAGCAGTACTTC	CASSFFPSSGHEQYF
TRBD1	-	TRBJ1-2	TRBV10-3	TGTGCCATCACTCGGGACAGCCTAAACTATGGCTACACCTTC	CAITRDSLNYGYTF
TRBD1	-	TRBJ2-2	TRBV6-5	TGTGCCAGCAGCTTAACAGGGGGCACCGGGGAGCTGTTTTTT	CASSLTGGTGELFF
-	-	TRBJ2-7	TRBV2	TGTGCCAGCGACTGGGGGGGGCGGACCGAGCAGTACTTC	CASDWGGRTEQYF
TRBD2	few	TRBJ2-7	TRBV7-9	TGTGCCAGCAGCGCCCGCTGGGAGGGAGTCGCCTACGAGCAGTACTTC	CASSARWEGVAYEQYF
TRBD2	-	TRBJ2-5	TRBV10-3	TGTGCCATCAAAGGGGAGGGACGGGAGACCCAGTACTTC	CAIKGEGRETQYF
TRBD1	-	TRBJ2-7	TRBV5-1	TGCGCCAGCAGCTTACAGGGGGCGATGGACTACGAGCAGTACTTC	CASSLQGAMDYEQYF
TRBD1	-	TRBJ2-7	TRBV19	TGTGCCAGTAAGCCCGGGGGACAGGCCGCCTACGAGCAGTACTTC	CASKPGGQAAYEQYF
-	-	TRBJ2-3	TRBV6-5	TGTGCCAGCAGTCTTTTCAGGGTGGCAGATACGCAGTATTTT	CASSLFRVADTQYF
-	-	TRBJ2-6	TRBV28	TGTGCCAGCAGTATGACGGGTCCTGGGGCCAACGTCCTGACTTTC	CASSMTGPGANVLTF
-	-	TRBJ1-5	TRBV4-1	TGCGCCAGCAGCCAAGATCAGGGATCAACCCAGCATTTT	CASSQDQGSTQHF
TRBD2	once	TRBJ2-3	TRBV29-1	TGCAGCGTTGACCTACCGGTGGCGGGAGGGCCCCTTACAGATACGCAGTATTTT	CSVDLPVAGGPLTDTQYF
-	-	TRBJ2-7	TRBV7-2	TGTGCCAGCAGCCTATGGGCGGGCTACGAGCAGTACTTC	CASSLWAGYEQYF
TRBD1	-	TRBJ2-4	TRBV28	TGTGCCAGCAGTTTATTCCCCCGGACAGGGTTGGACAAAAACATTCAGTACTTC	CASSLFPRTGLDKNIQYF
TRBD1	-	TRBJ2-3	TRBV6-1	TGTGCCAGCAGTTGGGACAGCAGCACAGATACGCAGTATTTT	CASSWDSSTDTQYF
TRBD1	-	TRBJ1-3	TRBV19	TGTGCCAGTAGTATAAGGGGGCCTGGAAACACCATATATTTT	CASSIRGPGNTIYF
-	-	TRBJ2-7	TRBV5-4	TGTGCCAGCAGCTTTTCGGACTTAGGAGTCTACGAGCAGTACTTC	CASSFSDLGVYEQYF
-	once	TRBJ2-5	TRBV27	TGTGCCAGCAGTTTAGGGAGGAGGGAGACCCAGTACTTC	CASSLGRRETQYF
-	-	TRBJ2-1	TRBV6-1	TGTGCCAGCAGTGTGGGGGCGGGCCACAATGAGCAGTTCTTC	CASSVGAGHNEQFF
-	-	TRBJ1-5	TRBV19	TGTGCCAGTAGTATAAGCCCGACAGGAACGAGTCAGCCCCAGCATTTT	CASSISPTGTSQPQHF
TRBD2	-	TRBJ2-1	TRBV9	TGTGCCAGCAGCGTAGGACTAGCGGGGGGCACCGACAATGAGCAGTTCTTC	CASSVGLAGGTDNEQFF
-	once	TRBJ1-3	TRBV5-1	TGCGCCAGCAGCTTAGGACAGGGAAACACCATATATTTT	CASSLGQGNTIYF
TRBD1	-	TRBJ1-2	TRBV7-9	TGTGCCAGCAGTCCCGGGACAGCCTATGGCTACACCTTC	CASSPGTAYGYTF
TRBD2	-	TRBJ2-3	TRBV2	TGTGCCAGCTACCTAGCGGTTTCCACAGATACGCAGTATTTT	CASYLAVSTDTQYF
TRBD1	once	TRBJ2-5	TRBV29-1	TGCAGCACTCGACAGGGGGCAGCGGAGACCCAGTACTTC	CSTRQGAAETQYF
TRBD2	-	TRBJ2-7	TRBV9	TGTGCCAGCAGCGGCCTAGCGGGGGGGCAGTTGGACGAGCAGTACTTC	CASSGLAGGQLDEQYF
-	-	TRBJ2-1	TRBV2	TGTGCCAGCAGTGAATTATCGGCCGGAGTGGGCAATGAGCAGTTCTTC	CASSELSAGVGNEQFF
-	-	TRBJ2-7	TRBV6-1	TGTGCCAGCAGTGAAAATGCGGCGGGCCAGTACTTC	CASSENAAGQYF
-	-	TRBJ1-1	TRBV6-5	TGTGCCAGCAGCTCATGGACAGAAGGAGCTTTCTTT	CASSSWTEGAFF
-	-	TRBJ2-7	TRBV27	TGTGCCAGCAGTTCCCCCTCCCAGGGAACCTACGAGCAGTACTTC	CASSSPSQGTYEQYF
-	-	TRBJ1-1	TRBV7-7	TGTGCTAGCAGCTTAATCGCGGGGGGGGAAGCTTTCTTT	CASSLIAGGEAFF
-	-	TRBJ2-7	TRBV29-1	TGCAGCGTTGAACTAGGAGGGTCCCCCTACGAGCAGTACTTC	CSVELGGSPYEQYF
-	once	TRBJ2-5	TRBV10-1	TGCGCCAGCAGTGCTCAGCGGTCGGAGACCCAGTACTTC	CASSAQRSETQYF
TRBD1	-	TRBJ2-7	TRBV18	TGTGCCAGCTCACCTATTGACAGGGGGGTGAGAGAGCAGTACTTC	CASSPIDRGVREQYF
-	few	TRBJ2-5	TRBV28	TGTGCCAGCAGTGCGTTACTAGCACGGGAGACCCAGTACTTC	CASSALLARETQYF